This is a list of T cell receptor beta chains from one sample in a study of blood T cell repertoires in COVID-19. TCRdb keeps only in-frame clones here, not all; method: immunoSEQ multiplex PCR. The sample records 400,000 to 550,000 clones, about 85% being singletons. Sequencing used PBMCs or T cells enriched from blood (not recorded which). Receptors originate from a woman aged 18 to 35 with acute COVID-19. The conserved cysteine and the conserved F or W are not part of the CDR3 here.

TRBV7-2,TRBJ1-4,ASSLDGAREKLF
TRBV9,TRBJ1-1,ASSKQGGTEAF
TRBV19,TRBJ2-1,ASSIGTGVDEQF
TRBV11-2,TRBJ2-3,ASGPTLASSTDTQY
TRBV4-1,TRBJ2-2,ASSQADRNTGELF
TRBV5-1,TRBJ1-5,ASSLTGNQPQH
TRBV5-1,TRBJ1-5,ASSFEGGRGQPQH
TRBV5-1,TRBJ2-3,ASSQGTSGSGDTQY
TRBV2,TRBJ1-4,ASRRVQGSVEKLF
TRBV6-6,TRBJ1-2,ASSQSSHRGNNYGYT
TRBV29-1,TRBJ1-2,SVPGTGGYGYT
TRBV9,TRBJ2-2,ASRRAGGRNTGELF
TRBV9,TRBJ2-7,ASSVAGGLAGGSPEQY
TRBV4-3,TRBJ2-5,ASSQEWSRGQETQY
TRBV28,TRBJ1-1,ASSLTPAGLNTEAF
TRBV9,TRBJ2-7,ASSPRGYEQY
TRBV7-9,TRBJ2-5,ASSLSGQETQY
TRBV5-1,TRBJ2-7,ASGRTTDSYEQY
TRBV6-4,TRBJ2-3,ASPNGITDTQY
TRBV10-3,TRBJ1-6,AISELTEKNSPLH
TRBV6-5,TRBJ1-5,ASRGQQGSQH
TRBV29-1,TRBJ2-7,SDSPAGLFGFEQY
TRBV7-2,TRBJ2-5,ASSLFEAETQY
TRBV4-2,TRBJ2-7,ASSPTGTGNSYEQY
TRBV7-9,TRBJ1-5,ASSQGDGSNRPQH
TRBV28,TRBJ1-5,ASRRTGELRPQH
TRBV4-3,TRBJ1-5,ASSQELTDYSNQPQH
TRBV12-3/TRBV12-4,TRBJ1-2,ASSNTGSGGYT
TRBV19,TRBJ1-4,ASSIPVGQGASINEKLF
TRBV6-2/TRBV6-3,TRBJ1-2,ASSYGRTNYGYT
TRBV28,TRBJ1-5,ASSFALRGQPQH
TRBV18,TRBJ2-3,ASSPVGWGADTQY
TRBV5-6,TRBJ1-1,ASSLIRDTEAF
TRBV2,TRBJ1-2,ASRILDRGYT
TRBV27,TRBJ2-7,ASSLRRVTVTGSNEQY
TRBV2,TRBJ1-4,ASSERGGEKLF
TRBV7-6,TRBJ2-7,ASSPYGGSYYEQY
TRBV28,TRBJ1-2,ASSLRNYGYT
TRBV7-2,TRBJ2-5,ASSPLAGGRGETQY
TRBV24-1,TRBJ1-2,ATKSGYGYT
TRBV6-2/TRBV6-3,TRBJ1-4,ASTPRYNEKLF
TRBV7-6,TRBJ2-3,ASSSPGTASLDTQY
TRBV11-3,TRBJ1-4,ASSPKTAAQLF
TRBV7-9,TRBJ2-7,ASRARQLSPYEQY
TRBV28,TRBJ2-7,ASSLPHYEQY
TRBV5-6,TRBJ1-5,ASSAQGLPNQPQH
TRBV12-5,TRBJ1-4,ASGDRRLGEKLF
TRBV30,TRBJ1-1,AWSHKRGTEAF
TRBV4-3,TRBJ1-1,ASSQDYRGTEAF